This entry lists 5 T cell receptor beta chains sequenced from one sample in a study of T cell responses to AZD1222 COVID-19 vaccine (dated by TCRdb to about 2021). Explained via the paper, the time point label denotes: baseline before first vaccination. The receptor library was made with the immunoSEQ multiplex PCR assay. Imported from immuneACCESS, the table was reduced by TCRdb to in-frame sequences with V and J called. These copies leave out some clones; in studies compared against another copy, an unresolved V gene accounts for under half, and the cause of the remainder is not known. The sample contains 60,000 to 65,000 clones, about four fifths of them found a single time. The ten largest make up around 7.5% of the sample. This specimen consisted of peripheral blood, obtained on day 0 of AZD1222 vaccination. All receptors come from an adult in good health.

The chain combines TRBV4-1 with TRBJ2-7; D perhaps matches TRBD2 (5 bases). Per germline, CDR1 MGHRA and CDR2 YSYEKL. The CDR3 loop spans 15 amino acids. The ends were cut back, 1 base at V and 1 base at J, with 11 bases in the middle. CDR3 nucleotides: TGCGCCAGCAGCCAAGGTCAGCCGGGGTCCTACGAGCAGTACTTC. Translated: CASSQGQPGSYEQYF.

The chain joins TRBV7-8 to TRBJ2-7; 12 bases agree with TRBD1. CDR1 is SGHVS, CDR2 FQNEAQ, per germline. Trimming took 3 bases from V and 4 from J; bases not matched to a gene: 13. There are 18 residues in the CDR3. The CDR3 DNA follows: TGTGCCAGCAGCTTCCCGGGACAGGGGGCGCTGCCCGAGTACGAGCAGTACTTC. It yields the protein CASSFPGQGALPEYEQYF. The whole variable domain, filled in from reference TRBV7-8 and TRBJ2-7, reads GAGVSQSPRYKVAKRGQDVALRCDPISGHVSLFWYQQALGQGPEFLTYFQNEAQLDKSGLPSDRFFAERPEGSVSTLKIQRTQQEDSAVYLCASSFPGQGALPEYEQYFGPGTRLTVT.

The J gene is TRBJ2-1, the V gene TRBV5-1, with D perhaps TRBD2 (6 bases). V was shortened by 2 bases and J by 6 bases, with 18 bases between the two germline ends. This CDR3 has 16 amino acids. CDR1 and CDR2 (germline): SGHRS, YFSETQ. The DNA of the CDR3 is TGCGCCAGCAGCTTTACTCCAGCCGGGGGAACCAATGAGCAGTTCTTC. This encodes CASSFTPAGGTNEQFF.

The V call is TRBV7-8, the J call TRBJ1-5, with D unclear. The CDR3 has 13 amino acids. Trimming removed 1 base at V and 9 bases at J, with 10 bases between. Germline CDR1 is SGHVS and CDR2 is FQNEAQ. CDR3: CASSLDNSSPQHF. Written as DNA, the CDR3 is TGTGCCAGCAGCTTAGATAATTCCTCGCCCCAGCATTTT.

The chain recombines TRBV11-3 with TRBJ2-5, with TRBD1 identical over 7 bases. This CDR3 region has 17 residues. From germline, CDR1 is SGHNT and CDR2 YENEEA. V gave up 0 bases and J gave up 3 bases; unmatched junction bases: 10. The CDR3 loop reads CASSLDRRTGVEETQYF. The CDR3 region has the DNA TGTGCCAGCAGCTTAGACCGTAGAACAGGGGTCGAAGAGACCCAGTACTTC.